Following are 10 T cell receptor beta chains from one sample sequenced in a study of T-cell memory formation after mild COVID-19. TCRdb independently ran MiXCR on the 5' RACE reads; one entry per CDR3 protein. In the table there are about 400,000 distinct CDR3 sequences, roughly a quarter of which are singletons. The specimen was PBMCs or a T cell subset sorted from them (not recorded which). The source of these receptors is an adult woman who had mild COVID-19 (a few samples of this study predate the infection). Cell type and time point are not known.

The table lists this clonotype with many counts. CDR3 coding DNA: TGCAGTGCTAGACCCCCTAGCGTGGGGGAGACCCAGTACTTC. Translated: CSARPPSVGETQYF. The chain is built from TRBV20-1 and TRBJ2-5, with D perhaps matching TRBD2 (6 bases). Germline CDR1 DFQATT, CDR2 SNEGSKA (reference sequence). The ends were cut back, 2 bases at V and 5 bases at J, with 15 bases in the middle. CDR3 length equals 14 residues.

This rearrangement joins TRBV27 to TRBJ1-1; maybe TRBD1 (5 bases). V was trimmed by 6 bases and J by 3 bases, leaving 14 bases between them. The CDR3 is 14 residues long. Germline assignment: CDR1 MNHEY and CDR2 SMNVEV (reference sequence). The CDR3 reads CASSFRGGDTEAFF. The CDR3 nucleotides read TGTGCCAGCAGCTTTAGGGGAGGGGACACTGAAGCTTTCTTT.

The rearrangement uses TRBV29-1 and TRBJ1-1; D is possibly TRBD1 (5 bases). V lost 4 bases and J 2 bases, leaving 8 bases between the germline ends. The CDR3 sequence is 12 residues long. CDR1 SQVTM and CDR2 ANQGSEA come from the germline V gene. DNA of the CDR3: TGCAGCGTTGTTCAGGGTAACACTGAAGCTTTCTTT. Translating it yields CSVVQGNTEAFF. Full variable domain (rest looked up from reference TRBV29-1 and TRBJ1-1): SAVISQKPSRDICQRGTSLTIQCQVDSQVTMMFWYRQQPGQSLTLIATANQGSEATYESGFVIDKFPISRPNLTFSTLTVSNMSPEDSSIYLCSVVQGNTEAFFGQGTRLTVV.

This sequence joins TRBV5-1 and TRBJ1-1, with 9 positions matching TRBD1. CDR1 and CDR2 (germline): SGHRS, YFSETQ. The V gene end was trimmed by 6 bases and the J gene end by 1 base; junction bases not matched to a gene: 13. The CDR3 spans 17 residues. The CDR3 DNA sequence: TGCGCCAGCACCCCCCGAGGGTGGGACAGGGCGAACACTGAAGCTTTCTTT. It translates to CASTPRGWDRANTEAFF.

The CDR3: CASSWGQGAIDTQYF. DNA for the CDR3: TGTGCCAGCAGCTGGGGGCAGGGGGCCATAGATACGCAGTATTTT. The chain is built from TRBV2 and TRBJ2-3; 8 bases line up with TRBD1. With 6 bases clipped from V and 5 bases from J, the junction kept 10 bases outside the gene matches. CDR3 length: 15 residues. Germline V gene data show CDR1 as SNHLY and CDR2 as FYNNEI.

This clonotype was picked up a small number of times. The chain combines TRBV7-9 with TRBJ2-7; D remains unclear. The V gene's germline CDR1 is SEHNR and CDR2 FQNEAQ (reference sequence). This CDR3 contains 14 residues. V dropped 5 bases and J dropped 3 bases, with 14 bases sitting between them. In DNA form, the CDR3 reads TGTGCCAGCAGCAACCCGGACGGAGACTACGAGCAGTACTTC. It specifies CASSNPDGDYEQYF.

Only a few counts were recorded for this clonotype. The chain employs TRBV3-1 and TRBJ2-2; D gene uncertain. This CDR3 spans 14 amino acids. From germline, CDR1 is LGHDT and CDR2 YNNKEL (reference sequence). The V end was cut by 0 bases, the J end by 6 bases, with 8 bases between. CDR3 amino acids: CASSQDLGSGELFF. CDR3 nucleotide sequence: TGTGCCAGCAGCCAAGATCTCGGGTCCGGGGAGCTGTTTTTT.

This rearrangement joins TRBV12-3 or TRBV12-4 to TRBJ2-1; TRBD2 aligns across 7 bases. V was pared by 3 bases and J by 6 bases, with 11 bases of the junction left unmatched. This CDR3 contains 16 residues. CDR3 nucleotide sequence: TGTGCCAGCAGTTTTGGGCTAGCGGCCCTGGGCAATGAGCAGTTCTTC. Translating gives CASSFGLAALGNEQFF.

The J gene is TRBJ2-1, the V gene TRBV20-1; D gene ambiguous. Trimming stripped 6 bases from V and 7 bases from J, with 10 bases between. In germline, CDR1 is DFQATT, CDR2 SNEGSKA (reference sequence). The CDR3 loop spans 11 amino acids. Written as DNA, the CDR3 is TGCAGTGCCCTGGACGGGAATGAGCAGTTCTTC. It specifies CSALDGNEQFF.

This clonotype was observed a handful of times. V gene TRBV21-1 combines with J gene TRBJ2-7; the tabulated D call, TRBD1, remains unverified against the DNA. TRBV21-1 counts as a pseudogene. The CDR3 extends over 19 amino acids. In DNA form, the CDR3 reads TGTGCCAGCAGCAAAGTGTCGGATACAGGGGCCCGGGCTGCCTACGAGCAGTACTTC. The encoded protein is CASSKVSDTGARAAYEQYF.